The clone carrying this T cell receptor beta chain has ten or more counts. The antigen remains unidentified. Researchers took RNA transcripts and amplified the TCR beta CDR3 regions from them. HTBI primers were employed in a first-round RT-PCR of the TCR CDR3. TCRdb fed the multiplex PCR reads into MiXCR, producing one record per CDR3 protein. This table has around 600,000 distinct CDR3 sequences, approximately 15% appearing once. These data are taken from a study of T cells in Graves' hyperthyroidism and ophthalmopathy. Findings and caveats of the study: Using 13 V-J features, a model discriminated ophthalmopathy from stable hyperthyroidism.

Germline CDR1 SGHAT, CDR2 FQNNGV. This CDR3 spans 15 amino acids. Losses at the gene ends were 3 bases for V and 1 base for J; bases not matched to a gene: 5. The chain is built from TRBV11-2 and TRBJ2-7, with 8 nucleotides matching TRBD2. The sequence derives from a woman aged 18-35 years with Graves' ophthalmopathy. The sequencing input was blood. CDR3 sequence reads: CASSFTSGPSYEQYF. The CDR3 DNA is TGTGCCAGCAGCTTTACTAGCGGCCCATCCTACGAGCAGTACTTC.